This TCR beta chain was retrieved from a study of shared clonotypes between healthy human individuals. The V and J ends lost 3 bases and 2 bases, in that order; junction bases with no gene match: 10. This CDR3 comprises 16 residues. Germline V gene data show CDR1 as SGDLS and CDR2 as YYNGEE. Deep-level settings were used for running the assay. Across several immunoSEQ plates, the genomic DNA of each subset was split evenly. Produced via immunoSEQ multiplex PCR; TCRdb's table is partial and in-frame only. In the table there are around 2,000,000 clones, just under 95% of which are singletons. CD45RO-negative, CCR7-selected cells formed the naive CD8 fraction, which excluded terminally differentiated effector memory CD45RA+ cells.

This TCR was recovered from a man aged 18-30 years in good health. Material: naive CD8+ T cells sorted from blood. The V gene is TRBV9, the J gene TRBJ1-2; 7 nucleotides align to TRBD1. The DNA for the CDR3 is TGTGCCAGCAGCGCGTATTCCGTGGACAGGAACTATGGCTACACCTTC. Protein: CASSAYSVDRNYGYTF.